These 23 T cell receptor beta chains share one sample of origin, sequenced in a study of blood T cell repertoires in COVID-19. TCRdb's copy holds only in-frame clones and misses some; the assay was immunoSEQ multiplex PCR. The sample has roughly 200,000 clones; around 80% are singletons. The sample consisted of peripheral blood. All receptors come from a human donor in a cohort sampled during active COVID-19.

The chain links TRBV6-5 to TRBJ2-1; D gene unclear. CDR1 is MNHEY, CDR2 SVGAGI, per germline. The CDR3 covers 11 residues. V lost 5 bases, J lost 5 bases, and 4 bases lay in between. The DNA of the CDR3 is TGTGCCAGCAGTACTAACAATGAGCAGTTCTTC. Its translation: CASSTNNEQFF.

The V and J genes are TRBV3-1 (or the pseudogene TRBV3-2) and TRBJ2-2; TRBD1 is a possible D gene (6 bases). Germline lookup yields CDR1 LGHDT and CDR2 YNNKEL (reference sequence). The V end was cut by 5 bases, the J end by 7 bases, with 14 bases between. The CDR3 extends over 14 amino acids. CDR3 protein: CASSFTGPGGELFF. The CDR3 DNA sequence: TGTGCCAGCAGCTTCACAGGGCCGGGCGGGGAGCTGTTTTTT.

This sequence joins TRBV6-6 and TRBJ2-6; 7 bases agree with TRBD2. Looked up from germline, CDR1 is MNHNY and CDR2 is SVGAGI (reference sequence). The CDR3 covers 15 residues. V trimming: 10 bases; J trimming: 2 bases; junction bases outside the gene matches: 8. The CDR3 nucleotides are TGTGCCACAAAAGCGGGGCTCCCTGGGGCCAACGTCCTGACTTTC. Amino acids: CATKAGLPGANVLTF.

The chain carries TRBV11-3 and TRBJ1-2; possibly TRBD1 for D (5 bases). The CDR3 totals 12 residues. Trimming took off 7 bases at V and 7 bases at J, with 13 bases between the two ends. CDR1 and CDR2 (germline): SGHNT, YENEEA. CDR3 DNA sequence: TGTGCCAGCAAGGGGCTTCTACGTGGCTACACCTTC. Translation: CASKGLLRGYTF. The whole variable domain, remainder taken from reference TRBV11-3 and TRBJ1-2, is EAGVVQSPRYKIIEKKQPVAFWCNPISGHNTLYWYLQNLGQGPELLIRYENEEAVDDSQLPKDRFSAERLKGVDSTLKIQPAELGDSAVYLCASKGLLRGYTFGSGTRLTVV.

This clone occurred a few times. The CDR3: CASSLGVNTGELFF. The CDR3, as DNA: TGCGCCAGCAGCTTGGGAGTAAACACCGGGGAGCTGTTTTTT. This chain uses TRBV5-1 with TRBJ2-2; D remains ambiguous. The CDR3 totals 14 residues. V was trimmed by 0 bases and J by 2 bases, leaving 5 bases between them. CDR1 SGHRS and CDR2 YFSETQ come from the germline V gene. Full variable domain (remainder filled in from reference TRBV5-1 and TRBJ2-2): KAGVTQTPRYLIKTRGQQVTLSCSPISGHRSVSWYQQTPGQGLQFLFEYFSETQRNKGNFPGRFSGRQFSNSRSEMNVSTLELGDSALYLCASSLGVNTGELFFGEGSRLTVL.

This rearrangement joins TRBV9 to TRBJ1-1, with 9 positions matching TRBD1. Germline V lookup: CDR1 SGDLS, CDR2 YYNGEE. V gave up 3 bases and J gave up 1 base; unmatched junction bases: 13. The CDR3 consists of 18 residues. CDR3 coding DNA: TGTGCCAGCAGCGGTTTTCCCGGGACAGGGATGAAGAACACTGAAGCTTTCTTT. This gives the protein CASSGFPGTGMKNTEAFF.

The chain is built from TRBV5-1 and TRBJ2-3; tentative D call: TRBD1 (5 bases). Germline V gene data show CDR1 as SGHRS and CDR2 as YFSETQ. V lost 0 bases and J 3 bases, leaving 8 bases between the germline ends. The CDR3 sequence is 14 residues long. CDR3 nucleotide sequence: TGCGCCAGCAGCTTGGCCCAGGGAACAGATACGCAGTATTTT. Protein: CASSLAQGTDTQYF.

This rearrangement joins TRBV6-5 to TRBJ2-2; 7 nucleotides align to TRBD1. J gave up 4 bases and V 6 bases, and 5 bases lay outside the gene matches. Germline V CDR1 and CDR2: MNHEY, SVGAGI. The CDR3 totals 14 residues. CDR3 DNA sequence: TGTGCCAGCAGGTTAGGGGGCCGCACCGGGGAGCTGTTTTTT. Residues: CASRLGGRTGELFF.

The chain couples TRBV28 to TRBJ2-5; D perhaps matches TRBD2 (5 bases). CDR1 is MDHEN, CDR2 SYDVKM, per germline. The length of the CDR3 is 15 residues. The V end lost 6 bases, the J end lost 1 base, and 15 bases lay between the germline ends. CDR3 amino acids: CASSSYGVLQETQYF. DNA for the CDR3: TGTGCCAGCAGCAGCTACGGGGTGCTCCAAGAGACCCAGTACTTC.

This sequence joins TRBV18 and TRBJ1-4; D is perhaps TRBD1 (6 bases). Trimming stripped 3 bases from V and 2 bases from J, with 13 bases between. CDR3 length: 16 residues. CDR1 is KGHSH and CDR2 is LQKENI in the germline V gene. CDR3: CASSPGGPTTNEKLFF. In DNA form, the CDR3 reads TGTGCCAGCTCACCGGGGGGGCCGACGACTAATGAAAAACTGTTTTTT. Together with reference TRBV18 and TRBJ1-4, the CDR3 gives the full variable domain: NAGVMQNPRHLVRRRGQEARLRCSPMKGHSHVYWYRQLPEEGLKFMVYLQKENIIDESGMPKERFSAEFPKEGPSILRIQQVVRGDSAAYFCASSPGGPTTNEKLFFGSGTQLSVL.

This chain connects TRBV7-8 to TRBJ2-1, with 11 bases identical to TRBD2. Trimming at V came to 6 bases and at J to 3 bases, leaving 7 bases not matched to a gene. The CDR3 has 16 residues. Germline CDR1 and CDR2: SGHVS and FQNEAQ. CDR3 region: CASRVSGLAGYNEQFF. CDR3 bases: TGTGCCAGCAGAGTATCAGGACTAGCGGGCTACAATGAGCAGTTCTTC.

The rearrangement uses TRBV30 and TRBJ2-1; D is possibly TRBD2 (5 bases). Per germline, CDR1 GTSNPN and CDR2 SVGIG (reference sequence). Trimming removed 2 bases at V and 10 bases at J, with 21 bases between. The CDR3 extends over 15 amino acids. DNA for the CDR3: TGTGCCTGGAGTAAGTGGGAGTCGAAGTGGTGGGAGCAGTTCTTC. It yields the protein CAWSKWESKWWEQFF.

This chain uses TRBV9 with TRBJ2-3, with D perhaps TRBD2 (7 bases). The CDR3 is made up of 15 amino acids. The germline V gene encodes CDR1 SGDLS and CDR2 YYNGEE. V was trimmed by 4 bases and J by 1 base, leaving 13 bases between them. CDR3 coding DNA: TGTGCCAGCAGCCCCCGAGGGGGGGGCACAGATACGCAGTATTTT. This translates into CASSPRGGGTDTQYF.

The rearrangement links TRBV28 to TRBJ2-7; D remains ambiguous. CDR1 and CDR2 (germline): MDHEN, SYDVKM. This CDR3 comprises 16 residues. V dropped 3 bases and J dropped 3 bases, with 18 bases sitting between them. CDR3 sequence reads: CASSFRRPPTYYEQYF. The CDR3 DNA is TGTGCCAGCAGTTTTCGCCGGCCACCGACTTACTACGAGCAGTACTTC.

V and J are TRBV4-2 and TRBJ2-3; D gene uncertain. Germline V lookup: CDR1 LGHNA, CDR2 YNFKEQ. This CDR3 comprises 13 residues. V was pared by 9 bases and J by 0 bases, with 10 bases between. The CDR3 bases are TGTGCCAGGAGAGGCTGGAGCACAGATACGCAGTATTTT. It codes for CARRGWSTDTQYF.

The chain couples TRBV7-2 to TRBJ1-2; D gene uncertain. Germline values: CDR1 SGHTA, CDR2 FQGNSA. V gave up 1 base and J gave up 6 bases, with 12 bases separating them. The CDR3 contains 14 residues. The CDR3 nucleotides read TGTGCCAGCAGCTTAGATTTTACAGCCAATGGCTACACCTTC. It yields the protein CASSLDFTANGYTF.

The rearrangement uses TRBV19 and TRBJ1-5; 7 bases match TRBD1. The germline V gene has CDR1 LNHDA and CDR2 SQIVND (reference sequence). J lost 5 bases, V lost 1 base, and 20 bases had no gene match. This CDR3 is built from 20 residues. The CDR3 here is CASSIVLYQGDARGDQPQHF. DNA of the CDR3: TGTGCCAGTAGTATAGTTCTTTATCAGGGGGACGCTAGGGGAGATCAGCCCCAGCATTTT.

V gene TRBV19 combines with J gene TRBJ2-5, with TRBD2 identical over 8 bases. The trim removed 7 bases at V and 5 bases at J, leaving 9 bases unmatched. Germline V gene data show CDR1 as LNHDA and CDR2 as SQIVND (reference sequence). The CDR3 totals 14 residues. CDR3 nucleotide sequence: TGTGCCAGTATGCAGAGCGGGGGAGCGGAGACCCAGTACTTC. It is translated as CASMQSGGAETQYF.

The CDR3 protein is CAWSVRGTGALPQHF. The DNA of the CDR3 is TGTGCCTGGAGTGTACGAGGGACAGGGGCGTTGCCCCAGCATTTT. The chain is built from TRBV30 and TRBJ1-5, with 10 bases matching TRBD1. Germline V gene sequence: CDR1 GTSNPN, CDR2 SVGIG (reference sequence). This CDR3 has 15 residues. Trimming at V came to 0 bases and at J to 9 bases, leaving 8 bases not matched to a gene.

The gene calls are TRBV28 and TRBJ1-5; D perhaps matches TRBD1 (6 bases). The CDR3 has 16 amino acids. Trimming left V 6 bases short and J 3 bases short, with 18 bases between. The germline V gene encodes CDR1 MDHEN and CDR2 SYDVKM. The CDR3 region is CASRTGGTGLNQPQHF. CDR3 DNA: TGTGCCAGCAGAACCGGTGGTACAGGGCTCAATCAGCCCCAGCATTTT. The full variable domain, completed using reference TRBV28 and TRBJ1-5, is DVKVTQSSRYLVKRTGEKVFLECVQDMDHENMFWYRQDPGLGLRLIYFSYDVKMKEKGDIPEGYSVSREKKERFSLILESASTNQTSMYLCASRTGGTGLNQPQHFGDGTRLSIL.

The V call is TRBV19, the J call TRBJ2-3; D gene uncertain. The germline V and J ends were trimmed by 1 base and 0 bases, with 11 bases remaining between them. This CDR3 is 16 amino acids long. Germline values: CDR1 LNHDA, CDR2 SQIVND (reference sequence). The DNA for the CDR3 is TGTGCCAGTAGTATAGCTTCAGGCCCTAGCACAGATACGCAGTATTTT. Translated: CASSIASGPSTDTQYF.

The chain links TRBV7-2 to TRBJ2-1; TRBD1 aligns across 7 bases. The V gene's germline CDR1 is SGHTA and CDR2 FQGNSA. V shed 5 bases and J 9 bases; nucleotides not matched to a gene: 13. This CDR3 is built from 15 residues. In DNA, the CDR3 is TGTGCCAGCAGCCCCACACCGACAGGGTCGTCTGAGCAGTTCTTC. Its protein is CASSPTPTGSSEQFF.

The rearrangement links TRBV28 to TRBJ1-5; TRBD1 matches at 8 bases. Germline assignment: CDR1 MDHEN and CDR2 SYDVKM. The CDR3 is made up of 14 amino acids. V gave up 8 bases and J gave up 2 bases; unmatched junction bases: 5. Written as DNA, the CDR3 is TGTGCCAGCGGACAGGGCGGAGGCAATCAGCCCCAGCATTTT. Translated, it gives CASGQGGGNQPQHF.